This entry lists 30 T cell receptor beta chains sequenced from one sample in a study of CD8+CD57+ T cells in acquired aplastic anemia. TCR beta VDJ and CDR3 were profiled, and genomic DNA was the template. MiXCR was run by TCRdb on the reads, yielding one entry per CDR3 protein. This sample has 400,000 to 600,000 distinct CDR3 sequences, with approximately 33% found just once. Before being chosen for sequencing, patients had shown CD8+CD57+ cell expansion by flow cytometry. The specimen sequenced was sorted CD4+, CD8+, or CD8+CD57+ T cells (not recorded which) from PBMCs. These receptor sequences come from a human donor with aplastic anemia.

As for this clonotype: One junction end does not reproduce the germline sequence, and a read error may be involved. The V and J genes are TRBV24-1 and TRBJ2-7; TRBD1 or TRBD2 may be the D gene (5 bases each). This CDR3 contains 14 residues. The germline V gene encodes CDR1 KGHDR and CDR2 SFDVKD. The CDR3 protein is CASSFFGASYEQYF. CDR3 coding DNA: TGTGCCAGCAGTTTTTTCGGGGCCTCCTACGAGCAGTACTTC.

This clonotype was counted only a few times. This chain joins TRBV19 and TRBJ1-1; D uncertain. In germline, CDR1 is LNHDA, CDR2 SQIVND (reference sequence). Deletions cut 2 bases from V and 6 bases from J, with 7 bases between. CDR3 size: 12 residues. The CDR3 protein is CASSIREAEAFF. The CDR3 region has the DNA TGTGCCAGTAGTATACGGGAAGCTGAAGCTTTCTTT. Supplemented by reference TRBV19 and TRBJ1-1, the full variable domain reads DGGITQSPKYLFRKEGQNVTLSCEQNLNHDAMYWYRQDPGQGLRLIYYSQIVNDFQKGDIAEGYSVSREKKESFPLTVTSAQKNPTAFYLCASSIREAEAFFGQGTRLTVV.

This chain joins TRBV20-1 and TRBJ2-2; the D is unclear. V lost 2 bases and J lost 6, with 10 bases in between. The V gene's germline CDR1 is DFQATT and CDR2 SNEGSKA (reference sequence). The CDR3 is made up of 13 amino acids. The CDR3: CSARLSDAGELFF. The DNA of the CDR3 is TGCAGTGCTAGACTGTCGGACGCCGGGGAGCTGTTTTTT.

J is TRBJ1-1 and V is TRBV11-2; D is perhaps TRBD1 (5 bases). Germline V gene lookup returns CDR1 SGHAT and CDR2 FQNNGV. The germline V and J ends were trimmed by 5 bases and 3 bases, with 16 bases remaining between them. The CDR3 runs 15 residues. The CDR3 is CASSQDDRGDTEAFF. As DNA, the CDR3 is TGTGCCAGCAGCCAAGACGATCGGGGGGACACTGAAGCTTTCTTT.

This chain uses TRBV30 with TRBJ1-4, with D tentatively TRBD1 (5 bases). V dropped 5 bases and J dropped 7 bases, with 14 bases sitting between them. Germline V gene data show CDR1 as GTSNPN and CDR2 as SVGIG (reference sequence). The CDR3 is 13 amino acids. The CDR3 DNA reads TGTGCCTGGTCGGGGGAGGGAGGTGAAAAACTGTTTTTT. Its translation: CAWSGEGGEKLFF.

This clonotype was counted a few times. The chain combines TRBV7-3 with TRBJ2-7, with D tentatively TRBD2 (7 bases). From germline, CDR1 is SGHTA and CDR2 FQGTGA. V dropped 1 base and J dropped 2 bases, with 12 bases sitting between them. The CDR3 consists of 15 residues. This chain's CDR3 is CASSLRRGGTYEQYF. Written as DNA, the CDR3 is TGTGCCAGCAGCTTAAGAAGGGGGGGCACCTACGAGCAGTACTTC.

Notes on this clonotype: The junction departs from germline at one end; a sequencing error may be responsible. V usage is TRBV20-1 and J usage is TRBJ2-7; D gene uncertain. The CDR3 is made up of 12 amino acids. The V gene's germline CDR1 is DFQATT and CDR2 SNEGSKA (reference sequence). CDR3 nucleotide sequence: TGCAGTGCTAGAGGGAGCTCCTACGAGCAGTGCTTC. It codes for CSARGSSYEQCF.

Points on this clonotype: A much larger clone lies a single base off, so this may be a read error. The chain is built from TRBV10-1 and TRBJ1-3; no definite D call. Germline-derived CDR1 and CDR2 are WNHNN and SYGVQD (reference sequence). The CDR3 covers 13 residues. CDR3 coding DNA: TGCGCCAGCAGCGTAAACTCTGGAAACACCACATATTTT. Translation gives CASSVNSGNTTYF.

This clonotype has a count of ten or more. V is TRBV4-3 and J is TRBJ1-5; no firm D call. Germline V CDR1 and CDR2: LGHNA, YSLEER. The V end lost 0 bases, the J end lost 7 bases, and 10 bases lay between the germline ends. This CDR3 spans 14 amino acids. The CDR3 spells CASSQDVLGQPQHF. CDR3 coding DNA: TGCGCCAGCAGCCAAGATGTCTTGGGGCAGCCCCAGCATTTT.

CDR3 bases: TGTGCCAGCAGTTTAAGTCACAGGGGGTTATACGAGCAGTACTTC. Translation gives CASSLSHRGLYEQYF. The V call is TRBV12-3 or TRBV12-4, the J call TRBJ2-7, with 8 bases identical to TRBD1. The V and J ends lost 2 bases and 4 bases, in that order; junction bases with no gene match: 7. The CDR3 has 15 amino acids.

About this clonotype: At one of its ends the junction is not consistent with the germline gene, which may arise from a read error. V usage is TRBV24-1 and J usage is TRBJ2-7; weak D call: TRBD1 (6 bases). This CDR3 has 16 amino acids. Germline V gives CDR1 KGHDR, CDR2 SFDVKD. The CDR3 reads CASSPPGRDTSYEQYF. CDR3 DNA: TGTGCCAGCAGTCCCCCCGGCCGGGACACCTCCTACGAGCAGTACTTC.

The V call is TRBV29-1, the J call TRBJ1-2; tentatively, D is TRBD1 (5 bases). Germline V gene sequence: CDR1 SQVTM, CDR2 ANQGSEA. The V end lost 8 bases, the J end lost 4 bases, and 20 bases lay between the germline ends. The CDR3 is 14 residues long. CDR3 nucleotide sequence: TGCAGCAGTGAAGTGCGCAGGGTTATCTATGGCTACACCTTC. The encoded protein is CSSEVRRVIYGYTF.

In this sample, this clonotype turned up a few times. The V gene is TRBV10-3, the J gene TRBJ1-2; D remains ambiguous. This CDR3 is built from 12 residues. Between the trimmed V and J ends, which lost 0 bases and 3 bases, there was a span of 2 bases. CDR1 is ENHRY and CDR2 is SYGVKD in the germline V gene. CDR3 protein: CAISESHYGYTF. For the CDR3, the DNA is TGTGCCATCAGTGAGTCACACTATGGCTACACCTTC.

A note on this clonotype: This may arise from a read error, as a much more abundant clone is one base away. The chain combines TRBV2 with TRBJ1-4; 7 positions agree with TRBD1. The CDR3 extends over 15 amino acids. CDR1 is SNHLY, CDR2 FYNNEI, per germline. V trimming: 2 bases; J trimming: 8 bases; junction bases outside the gene matches: 8. The CDR3 bases are TGTGCCAGCAGTGAATTTGAACAGGGGAGGGAAAAACTGTTTTTT. It encodes CASSEFEQGREKLFF.

There are a few counts of this clonotype. This chain connects TRBV20-1 to TRBJ1-3, with a weak D call TRBD1 (5 bases). CDR1 is DFQATT, CDR2 SNEGSKA, per germline (reference sequence). Trimming pared 6 bases from V and 2 bases from J, leaving 11 bases between. The CDR3 contains 13 residues. This CDR3 is CSAPGGAGNTIYF. The CDR3 nucleotides are TGCAGTGCCCCGGGGGGGGCTGGAAACACCATATATTTT.

There are many counts of this clonotype. The chain is built from TRBV9 and TRBJ1-2, with D hard to call. The ends were cut back, 4 bases at V and 4 bases at J, with 17 bases in the middle. The germline V gene encodes CDR1 SGDLS and CDR2 YYNGEE. The CDR3 has 15 amino acids. The CDR3 sequence is CASSPKPGVGYGYTF. In nucleotides, the CDR3 is TGTGCCAGCAGCCCCAAGCCCGGGGTTGGCTATGGCTACACCTTC. The whole variable domain, remainder taken from reference TRBV9 and TRBJ1-2, is DSGVTQTPKHLITATGQRVTLRCSPRSGDLSVYWYQQSLDQGLQFLIQYYNGEERAKGNILERFSAQQFPDLHSELNLSSLELGDSALYFCASSPKPGVGYGYTFGSGTRLTVV.

Concerning this clonotype itself: This likely stems from a read error, as it lies one base from a far larger clone. The chain employs TRBV7-2 and TRBJ1-6; D remains unclear. CDR3 length: 14 residues. V lost 1 base and J 9 bases, leaving 10 bases between the germline ends. Germline V gene lookup returns CDR1 SGHTA and CDR2 FQGNSA. The CDR3 DNA sequence: TGTGCCAGCAGCTTAGGGACTGGTAGTTCACCCCTCCACTTT. This translates into CASSLGTGSSPLHF.

The V and J genes are TRBV20-1 and TRBJ1-4; D is unclear. Germline lookup yields CDR1 DFQATT and CDR2 SNEGSKA (reference sequence). The CDR3 totals 15 residues. Trimming shortened V by 3 bases and J by 0 bases, and 11 bases separated the two germline ends. CDR3 protein: CSASSVGATNEKLFF. DNA for the CDR3: TGCAGTGCTAGTTCCGTAGGAGCAACTAATGAAAAACTGTTTTTT.

This clonotype was recorded at least ten times. The rearrangement uses TRBV2 and TRBJ2-7, with D maybe TRBD2 (5 bases). V lost 4 bases, J lost 6 bases, and 16 bases lay in between. This CDR3 has 14 residues. Looked up from germline, CDR1 is SNHLY and CDR2 is FYNNEI. The CDR3 region has the DNA TGTGCCAGCAGTGGAGGGCCCTCACGGGGCGAGCAGTACTTC. Residues: CASSGGPSRGEQYF.

The V call is TRBV10-3, the J call TRBJ2-7; 8 bases line up with TRBD1. This CDR3 is 14 amino acids long. Looked up from germline, CDR1 is ENHRY and CDR2 is SYGVKD. J gave up 4 bases and V 2 bases, and 4 bases lay outside the gene matches. The DNA of the CDR3 is TGTGCCATCAGTGAGGCCGGGACAGGATACGAGCAGTACTTC. Protein: CAISEAGTGYEQYF.

The J gene is TRBJ2-2, the V gene TRBV7-2; TRBD1 matches 8 bases. There are 13 residues in the CDR3. Germline V gene data show CDR1 as SGHTA and CDR2 as FQGNSA. With V trimmed by 8 bases and J by 1 base, 0 bases remained unmatched. The CDR3 loop is CASGQGNTGELFF. In nucleotides, the CDR3 is TGTGCCAGCGGACAGGGGAACACCGGGGAGCTGTTTTTT.

This clonotype has only a few counts. The chain couples TRBV6-5 to TRBJ1-1; TRBD1 agrees at 7 bases. This CDR3 comprises 13 residues. Germline V gene lookup returns CDR1 MNHEY and CDR2 SVGAGI. V shed 6 bases, J shed 5 bases, and the junction held 6 bases outside the gene matches. The CDR3 loop is CASSPGGWTEAFF. The DNA for the CDR3 is TGTGCCAGCAGCCCAGGGGGATGGACTGAAGCTTTCTTT.

The rearrangement links TRBV29-1 to TRBJ1-2; weak D call: TRBD1 (5 bases). Per germline, CDR1 SQVTM and CDR2 ANQGSEA. This CDR3 is 11 amino acids long. Trimming shortened V by 7 bases and J by 4 bases, and 10 bases separated the two germline ends. DNA of the CDR3: TGCAGCGCCGACAGTAGCTATGGCTACACCTTC. Protein sequence: CSADSSYGYTF.

This clonotype occurred a few times. A much larger clone is a single base away; this may be a read error. V is TRBV29-1 and J is TRBJ2-1, with 9 bases lining up with TRBD2. Germline trimming cut 5 bases from V and 4 bases from J; bases unmatched to any gene: 6. The CDR3 is 14 amino acids. CDR1 is SQVTM and CDR2 is ANQGSEA in the germline V gene. CDR3 sequence reads: CSVPAGGGYNEQFF. In DNA form, the CDR3 reads TGCAGCGTTCCTGCGGGAGGGGGGTACAATGAGCAGTTCTTC.

The chain couples TRBV5-1 to TRBJ2-7, with D possibly matching TRBD2 (5 bases). Germline CDR1 reads SGHRS; CDR2 reads YFSETQ. V lost 2 bases and J 9 bases, leaving 18 bases between the germline ends. The CDR3 sequence is 14 residues long. CDR3 coding DNA: TGCGCCAGCAGCTTAACTATGACTGGGAGCGCGCAGTACTTC. This encodes CASSLTMTGSAQYF.

The gene calls are TRBV20-1 and TRBJ2-3; D is unclear. CDR3 length: 13 amino acids. The germline gives CDR1 DFQATT, CDR2 SNEGSKA (reference sequence). Trimming pared 6 bases from V and 1 base from J, leaving 11 bases between. This CDR3 reads CSAHVSGTDTQYF. In DNA form, the CDR3 reads TGCAGTGCCCATGTCTCCGGCACAGATACGCAGTATTTT.

The V call is TRBV15, the J call TRBJ2-7; TRBD2 might be the D (5 bases). CDR3 length equals 14 residues. Germline CDR1 is LNHNV and CDR2 is YYDKDF (reference sequence). Trimming removed 3 bases from V and 0 bases from J, with 9 bases in between. CDR3 loop: CATSRWRTSYEQYF. In nucleotides, the CDR3 is TGTGCCACCAGCAGGTGGAGGACCTCCTACGAGCAGTACTTC.

This clonotype was counted between two and nine times. The rearrangement links TRBV7-6 to TRBJ2-1; D remains unclear. CDR1 is SGHVS, CDR2 FNYEAQ, per germline. The CDR3 is 15 amino acids. Trimming stripped 1 base from V and 2 bases from J, with 9 bases between. The CDR3 protein is CASSLDHNTYNEQFF. CDR3 sequence (DNA): TGTGCCAGCAGCTTAGATCACAATACCTACAATGAGCAGTTCTTC.

This chain uses TRBV19 with TRBJ2-7; 10 bases agree with TRBD1. From germline, CDR1 is LNHDA and CDR2 SQIVND (reference sequence). The CDR3 sequence is 15 residues long. With 8 bases clipped from V and 1 base from J, the junction kept 8 bases outside the gene matches. The CDR3 region is CASCKGQGQSYEQYF. The CDR3 DNA reads as TGTGCCAGTTGCAAGGGACAGGGGCAGTCCTACGAGCAGTACTTC.

At least ten counts were recorded for this clonotype. The gene calls are TRBV2 and TRBJ1-1; no clear D. V was cut by 5 bases and J by 4 bases, with 14 bases left in between. Germline CDR1 is SNHLY and CDR2 is FYNNEI. The CDR3 sequence is 14 residues long. The DNA of the CDR3 is TGTGCCAGCAGTCGTAACCAAGGCGGCACTGAAGCTTTCTTT. Its protein product is CASSRNQGGTEAFF.